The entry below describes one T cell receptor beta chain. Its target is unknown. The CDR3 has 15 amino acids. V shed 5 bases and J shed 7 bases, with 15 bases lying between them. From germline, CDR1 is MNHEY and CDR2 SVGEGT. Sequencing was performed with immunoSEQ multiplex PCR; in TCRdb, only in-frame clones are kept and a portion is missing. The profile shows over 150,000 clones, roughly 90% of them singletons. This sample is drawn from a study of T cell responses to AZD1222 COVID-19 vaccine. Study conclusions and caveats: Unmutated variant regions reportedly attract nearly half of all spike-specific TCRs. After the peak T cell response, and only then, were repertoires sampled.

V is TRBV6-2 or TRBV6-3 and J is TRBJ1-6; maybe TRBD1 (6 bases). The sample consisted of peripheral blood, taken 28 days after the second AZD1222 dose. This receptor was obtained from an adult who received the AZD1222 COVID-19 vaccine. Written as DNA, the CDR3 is TGTGCCAGCAGTCCCCTAGGGGGATCCAATTCACCCCTCCACTTT. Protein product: CASSPLGGSNSPLHF.